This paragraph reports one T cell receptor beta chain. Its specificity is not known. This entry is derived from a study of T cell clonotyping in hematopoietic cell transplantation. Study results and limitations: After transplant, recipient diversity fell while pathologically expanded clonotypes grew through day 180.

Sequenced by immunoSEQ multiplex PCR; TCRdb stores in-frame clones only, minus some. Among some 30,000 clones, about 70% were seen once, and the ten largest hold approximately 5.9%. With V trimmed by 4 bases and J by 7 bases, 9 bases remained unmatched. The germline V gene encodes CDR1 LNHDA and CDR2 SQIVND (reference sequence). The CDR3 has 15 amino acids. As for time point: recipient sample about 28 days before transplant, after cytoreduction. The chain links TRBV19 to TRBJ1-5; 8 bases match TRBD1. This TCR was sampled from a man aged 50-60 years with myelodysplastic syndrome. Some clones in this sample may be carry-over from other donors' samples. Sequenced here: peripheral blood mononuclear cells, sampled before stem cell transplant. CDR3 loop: CASSTWTGQGQPQHF. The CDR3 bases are TGTGCCAGTAGTACCTGGACAGGGCAGGGACAGCCCCAGCATTTT.